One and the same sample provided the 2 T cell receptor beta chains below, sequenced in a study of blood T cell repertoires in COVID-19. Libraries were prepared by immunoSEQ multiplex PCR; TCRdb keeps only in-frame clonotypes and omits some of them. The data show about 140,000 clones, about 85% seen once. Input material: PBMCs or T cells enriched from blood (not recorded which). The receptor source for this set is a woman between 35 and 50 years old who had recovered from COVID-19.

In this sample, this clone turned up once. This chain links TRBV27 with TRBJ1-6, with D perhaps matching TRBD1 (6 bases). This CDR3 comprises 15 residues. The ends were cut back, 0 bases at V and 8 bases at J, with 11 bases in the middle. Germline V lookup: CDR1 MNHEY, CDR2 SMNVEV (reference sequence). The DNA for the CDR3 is TGTGCCAGCAGTTTATCGGGCAGGGGTGATTCACCCCTCCACTTT. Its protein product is CASSLSGRGDSPLHF.

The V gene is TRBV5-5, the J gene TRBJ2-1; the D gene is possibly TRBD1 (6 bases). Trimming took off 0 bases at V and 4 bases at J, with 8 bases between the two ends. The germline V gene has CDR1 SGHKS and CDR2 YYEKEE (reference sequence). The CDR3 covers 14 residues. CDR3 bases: TGTGCCAGCAGCTTGGAGGGGGTTTACAATGAGCAGTTCTTC. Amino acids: CASSLEGVYNEQFF.